A single TCR beta chain is shown here with its context. The sample comes from a study of cytomegalovirus exposure and HLA in healthy donors. PCR was performed using 60 Vbeta and 13 Jbeta primers. TCRdb's copy holds only in-frame clones and misses some; the assay was immunoSEQ multiplex PCR. In total, the table holds about 43,000 clones. The receptor comes from a woman aged 25 to 39 in good health and CMV-seronegative. Material for sequencing was PBMCs.

The CDR3 nucleotides are TGCGCCAGCAGCCAAGAAGTTAGCGGGACAAAAAACATTCAGTACTTC. Translated, it gives CASSQEVSGTKNIQYF. The chain has TRBV4-1 and TRBJ2-4; 8 bases align to TRBD2. The CDR3 is 16 amino acids. Germline V gene data show CDR1 as MGHRA and CDR2 as YSYEKL. The trim removed 0 bases at V and 4 bases at J, leaving 5 bases unmatched.